In this sample, the clone carrying this T cell receptor (beta chain) turned up once. Looked up from germline, CDR1 is SGDLS and CDR2 is YYNGEE. The CDR3 is made up of 12 amino acids. V lost 0 bases to trimming and J lost 8 bases, with 5 bases between them. Regarding time point: peak reinfection, 3 to 8 weeks after reinfection detection. No in vitro expansion preceded TCR sequencing of the sorted cells. This sample was included in a study of memory CD8 T cells in hepatitis C reinfection. Assay: immunoSEQ multiplex PCR; the TCRdb copy retains only in-frame clones and omits some. Counted here are 40,000 to 45,000 clones, approximately 88% occurring once; the ten biggest clones make up approximately 1.2%.

This sequence joins TRBV9 and TRBJ2-2; maybe TRBD2 (5 bases). The sample was naive CD8+ T cells sorted from blood. This receptor was obtained from a man aged 18 to 29 with hepatitis C virus infection. For the CDR3, the DNA is TGTGCCAGCAGCGTAGGAGGGGGGGAGCTGTTTTTT. It encodes CASSVGGGELFF.